One and the same sample provided the 17 T cell receptor beta chains below, sequenced in a study of T cell responses to AZD1222 COVID-19 vaccine. TCRdb's copy holds only in-frame clones and misses some; the assay was immunoSEQ multiplex PCR. The sample lists roughly 160,000 clones; roughly 94% were seen once. Sequenced material: peripheral blood, taken on day 0 of AZD1222 vaccination. Receptors were obtained from an adult in good health.

The chain combines TRBV7-9 with TRBJ2-3; a weak D match, TRBD2 (6 bases). Per the germline V gene, CDR1 is SEHNR and CDR2 is FQNEAQ (reference sequence). The CDR3 contains 14 residues. Trimming stripped 0 bases from V and 8 bases from J, with 12 bases between. Here the CDR3 reads CASSLAGGYGTQYF. The CDR3 DNA is TGTGCCAGCAGCTTAGCCGGGGGTTATGGTACGCAGTATTTT.

This chain links TRBV10-3 with TRBJ1-2; no definite D call. Trimming stripped 0 bases from V and 9 bases from J, with 5 bases between. Germline CDR1 ENHRY, CDR2 SYGVKD. CDR3 size: 11 residues. CDR3 sequence: CAISESTRYTF. In nucleotides, the CDR3 is TGTGCCATCAGTGAGTCGACTCGCTACACCTTC.

The rearrangement links TRBV6-1 to TRBJ1-1; no firm D call. Trimming took 3 bases from V and 6 from J, leaving 17 bases between them. Germline lookup yields CDR1 MNHNS and CDR2 SASEGT. The CDR3 loop spans 15 amino acids. CDR3 in amino acids: CASSEPRLPAPEAFF. The CDR3, as DNA: TGTGCCAGCAGTGAGCCCCGACTTCCCGCTCCTGAAGCTTTCTTT.

V is TRBV12-3 or TRBV12-4 and J is TRBJ2-7; 7 nucleotides line up with TRBD1. V lost 4 bases, J lost 3 bases, and 3 bases stayed unmatched. The CDR3 has 13 residues. The CDR3 reads CASSSGQLYEQYF. In DNA, the CDR3 is TGTGCCAGCAGTTCGGGACAGCTCTACGAGCAGTACTTC.

The chain has TRBV5-1 and TRBJ2-3, with D hard to call. The germline V gene encodes CDR1 SGHRS and CDR2 YFSETQ. Trimming removed 4 bases from V and 2 bases from J, with 11 bases in between. The CDR3 length is 14 residues. CDR3 region: CASSVAAATDTQYF. DNA for the CDR3: TGCGCCAGCAGCGTAGCCGCCGCCACAGATACGCAGTATTTT.

This clone was counted a few times. V is TRBV7-9 and J is TRBJ2-3; perhaps TRBD2 as D (6 bases). Trimming removed 5 bases at V and 3 bases at J, with 18 bases between. This CDR3 comprises 16 residues. CDR1 and CDR2 from the germline V gene are SEHNR and FQNEAQ (reference sequence). In DNA form, the CDR3 reads TGTGCCAGCAGCCCTCCAGTGGGAGGAGTTACAGATACGCAGTATTTT. The encoded protein is CASSPPVGGVTDTQYF.

The gene calls are TRBV6-5 and TRBJ1-3; 7 bases are a match to TRBD1. Per the germline V gene, CDR1 is MNHEY and CDR2 is SVGAGI. V shed 8 bases and J 4 bases; nucleotides not matched to a gene: 5. This CDR3 is 13 amino acids long. CDR3 region: CASAGGRGNTIYF. CDR3 DNA: TGTGCCAGCGCAGGGGGTCGAGGAAACACCATATATTTT.

The chain carries TRBV6-5 and TRBJ1-1; no clear D gene. The CDR3 spans 13 residues. Germline CDR1 reads MNHEY; CDR2 reads SVGAGI. V was cut by 6 bases and J by 2 bases, with 10 bases left in between. The CDR3 nucleotides read TGTGCCAGCAGCAGGAGTACCAACACTGAAGCTTTCTTT. Its protein product is CASSRSTNTEAFF.

This rearrangement joins TRBV19 to TRBJ1-1; TRBD1 is a possible D gene (5 bases). V was shortened by 3 bases and J by 6 bases, with 17 bases between the two germline ends. The CDR3 runs to 15 residues. Germline V lookup: CDR1 LNHDA, CDR2 SQIVND (reference sequence). CDR3 amino acids: CASSIFLGPEAEAFF. As DNA, the CDR3 is TGTGCCAGTAGTATTTTTCTGGGGCCTGAGGCTGAAGCTTTCTTT.

The chain recombines TRBV29-1 with TRBJ1-1; TRBD1 is a possible D gene (5 bases). Germline V gives CDR1 SQVTM, CDR2 ANQGSEA. The ends were cut back, 6 bases at V and 0 bases at J, with 17 bases in the middle. The CDR3 totals 15 residues. The CDR3 DNA follows: TGCAGCGTGGGAGGGACGGAACTTATGAACACTGAAGCTTTCTTT. This encodes CSVGGTELMNTEAFF.

This rearrangement joins TRBV7-7 to TRBJ2-1; 8 nucleotides match TRBD2. Germline lookup yields CDR1 SSHAT and CDR2 FNYEAQ (reference sequence). This CDR3 spans 15 amino acids. V shed 5 bases, J shed 8 bases, and the junction held 11 bases outside the gene matches. The CDR3 spells CASSEGLGGAHEQFF. CDR3 bases: TGTGCCAGCAGCGAGGGACTAGGAGGGGCCCATGAGCAGTTCTTC.

The gene calls are TRBV12-3 or TRBV12-4 and TRBJ2-1, with no clear D. The CDR3 has 11 amino acids. The germline V and J ends were trimmed by 2 bases and 14 bases, with 10 bases remaining between them. The CDR3 loop is CASSLTSRKFF. DNA for the CDR3: TGTGCCAGCAGTTTAACCTCCAGAAAGTTCTTC.

The rearrangement links TRBV7-2 to TRBJ2-7, with a tentative D call TRBD2 (6 bases). Germline V gives CDR1 SGHTA, CDR2 FQGNSA. Deletions cut 5 bases from V and 3 bases from J, with 20 bases between. The CDR3 extends over 16 amino acids. The CDR3 protein is CASSAWRDRGSYEQYF. CDR3 DNA: TGTGCCAGCAGCGCGTGGCGGGACCGAGGAAGCTACGAGCAGTACTTC. The full variable domain, with the rest looked up from reference TRBV7-2 and TRBJ2-7, is GAGVSQSPSNKVTEKGKDVELRCDPISGHTALYWYRQSLGQGLEFLIYFQGNSAPDKSGLPSDRFSAERTGGSVSTLTIQRTQQEDSAVYLCASSAWRDRGSYEQYFGPGTRLTVT.

The V gene is TRBV30, the J gene TRBJ1-4; 8 nucleotides agree with TRBD1. Germline CDR1 GTSNPN, CDR2 SVGIG (reference sequence). The trim removed 1 base at V and 8 bases at J, leaving 3 bases unmatched. This CDR3 has 13 amino acids. CDR3 coding DNA: TGTGCCTGGAGTGGACAGGGGAAAGAAAAACTGTTTTTT. Residues: CAWSGQGKEKLFF.

The V and J genes are TRBV13 and TRBJ2-5, with 9 positions matching TRBD1. Germline CDR1 is PRHDT and CDR2 is FYEKMQ (reference sequence). V was pared by 8 bases and J by 5 bases, with 6 bases of the junction left unmatched. This CDR3 is built from 13 residues. In nucleotides, the CDR3 is TGTGCCAGCGGGGGACAGGGAGTGGAGACCCAGTACTTC. Amino acid sequence: CASGGQGVETQYF. Full variable domain (missing parts from reference TRBV13 and TRBJ2-5): AAGVIQSPRHLIKEKRETATLKCYPIPRHDTVYWYQQGPGQDPQFLISFYEKMQSDKGSIPDRFSAQQFSDYHSELNMSSLELGDSALYFCASGGQGVETQYFGPGTRLLVL.

The CDR3 reads CASSPTGTGLKPQHF. The CDR3 region has the DNA TGTGCCAGCAGTCCTACAGGGACGGGCTTGAAGCCCCAGCATTTT. The gene calls are TRBV28 and TRBJ1-5, with D possibly being TRBD1 (6 bases). The CDR3 loop spans 15 amino acids. V lost 5 bases to trimming and J lost 8 bases, with 19 bases between them. Germline V gives CDR1 MDHEN, CDR2 SYDVKM.

The chain recombines TRBV30 with TRBJ1-6, with unresolved D. V was pared by 0 bases and J by 7 bases, with 13 bases between. This CDR3 has 15 residues. Germline loops: CDR1 GTSNPN, CDR2 SVGIG (reference sequence). The CDR3 here is CAWSVLRGGNSPLHF. Here the CDR3 DNA reads TGTGCCTGGAGTGTACTCCGGGGAGGGAATTCACCCCTCCACTTT.